Listed here are 20 T cell receptor beta chains from one sample, sequenced in a study of chemoradiotherapy in HPV16-positive cancers. This table comes from immunoSEQ multiplex PCR, and its TCRdb copy is limited to in-frame clones, with some not included. The table has around 10,000 clones, around two thirds seen once. Collection of the sample occurred from a patient who underwent chemoradiotherapy. Receptors originate from a human donor with HPV-associated anogenital cancer.

By share, this clone ranks as large. V usage is TRBV5-1 and J usage is TRBJ2-3, with 11 bases fitting TRBD1. The ends lost 3 bases at V and 8 bases at J; junction bases unmatched: 5. Germline V lookup: CDR1 SGHRS, CDR2 YFSETQ. The CDR3 has 14 amino acids. CDR3 loop: CASSSGQGGGTQYF. The CDR3, as DNA: TGCGCCAGCAGCTCGGGACAGGGGGGTGGTACGCAGTATTTT.

This clone turned up a few times. The V call is TRBV2, the J call TRBJ2-7; the D gene is possibly TRBD2 (5 bases). The CDR3 is made up of 15 amino acids. Trimming removed 3 bases from V and 2 bases from J, with 14 bases in between. CDR1 is SNHLY and CDR2 is FYNNEI in the germline V gene. CDR3 sequence: CASSDITGVTYEQYF. The CDR3 region has the DNA TGTGCCAGCAGTGACATAACCGGGGTGACCTACGAGCAGTACTTC.

The chain combines TRBV5-1 with TRBJ1-2; 7 bases map to TRBD1. Germline loops: CDR1 SGHRS, CDR2 YFSETQ. The CDR3 contains 15 residues. V lost 0 bases, J lost 0 bases, and 2 bases stayed unmatched. The CDR3 region is CASSLAGTANYGYTF. In DNA, the CDR3 is TGCGCCAGCAGCTTGGCGGGGACAGCTAACTATGGCTACACCTTC.

The V gene is TRBV7-3, the J gene TRBJ2-5; TRBD2 might be the D (6 bases). Between the trimmed V and J ends, which lost 2 bases and 0 bases, there was a span of 7 bases. CDR1 is SGHTA and CDR2 is FQGTGA in the germline V gene. CDR3 length: 14 residues. The chain's CDR3 is CASSLAGHQETQYF. CDR3 in DNA: TGTGCCAGCAGCTTAGCGGGGCACCAAGAGACCCAGTACTTC.

V is TRBV6-5 and J is TRBJ2-3, with D unclear. In germline, CDR1 is MNHEY, CDR2 SVGAGI. V gave up 0 bases and J gave up 2 bases, with 3 bases separating them. This CDR3 spans 13 amino acids. The CDR3 region has the DNA TGTGCCAGCAGTTACTCGTCCACAGATACGCAGTATTTT. Translating gives CASSYSSTDTQYF.

This clone was counted a few times. The chain is built from TRBV5-1 and TRBJ2-7; 11 positions agree with TRBD1. The CDR3 totals 16 residues. Germline CDR1 and CDR2: SGHRS and YFSETQ. V shed 1 base and J 0 bases; nucleotides not matched to a gene: 3. The CDR3 reads CASSLQGTGGSYEQYF. The CDR3 bases are TGCGCCAGCAGCTTGCAGGGGACAGGGGGCTCCTACGAGCAGTACTTC.

The chain combines TRBV6-5 with TRBJ1-4; D is ambiguous. Trimming took off 0 bases at V and 0 bases at J, with 8 bases between the two ends. There are 16 residues in the CDR3. Germline V gives CDR1 MNHEY, CDR2 SVGAGI. CDR3 sequence: CASSYSIGTTNEKLFF. The CDR3 DNA follows: TGTGCCAGCAGTTACTCGATAGGGACAACTAATGAAAAACTGTTTTTT.

This chain links TRBV30 with TRBJ2-4, with 8 bases identical to TRBD2. The V segment lost 6 bases and the J segment 0 bases; nucleotides outside the gene matches: 4. CDR3 length: 14 residues. Germline lookup yields CDR1 GTSNPN and CDR2 SVGIG (reference sequence). CDR3 bases: TGTGCCTGTTCGGGGGGGCGAGCCAAAAACATTCAGTACTTC. Its protein is CACSGGRAKNIQYF.

The table lists this clone with a count of one. The chain carries TRBV7-9 and TRBJ2-3; maybe TRBD1 (6 bases). With 5 bases removed from V and 1 base from J, the gap between germline ends came to 16 bases. Germline CDR1 SEHNR, CDR2 FQNEAQ (reference sequence). The CDR3 loop spans 16 amino acids. The CDR3 loop is CASSPYQGIGTDTQYF. The CDR3 coding sequence is TGTGCCAGCAGCCCCTACCAGGGGATCGGCACAGATACGCAGTATTTT.

CDR3 bases: TGTGCCAGCAGCGGACAAAACATTCAGTACTTC. This gives the protein CASSGQNIQYF. V gene TRBV6-6 combines with J gene TRBJ2-4; D unclear. This CDR3 has 11 residues. V was pared by 6 bases and J by 5 bases, with 5 bases between. CDR1 and CDR2 (germline): MNHNY, SVGAGI (reference sequence).

The V and J genes are TRBV2 and TRBJ1-6, with a tentative D call TRBD1 (5 bases). Per germline, CDR1 SNHLY and CDR2 FYNNEI. Trimming left V 6 bases short and J 5 bases short, with 14 bases between. This CDR3 spans 15 amino acids. CDR3 in amino acids: CASRRMRGDNSPLHF. The CDR3, as DNA: TGTGCCAGCAGAAGGATGCGGGGGGATAATTCACCCCTCCACTTT.

The rearrangement links TRBV4-1 to TRBJ2-2, with TRBD1 matching over 7 bases. Germline V CDR1 and CDR2: MGHRA, YSYEKL. CDR3 size: 13 residues. V was pared by 2 bases and J by 8 bases, with 2 bases of the junction left unmatched. CDR3 DNA sequence: TGCGCCAGCAGCCAATGGGACAGAGGGGAGCTGTTTTTT. Translation gives CASSQWDRGELFF.

The rearrangement joins TRBV7-8 to TRBJ2-3, with D tentatively TRBD2 (6 bases). Germline-derived CDR1 and CDR2 are SGHVS and FQNEAQ. This CDR3 spans 15 amino acids. V gave up 5 bases and J gave up 2 bases, with 14 bases separating them. This CDR3 reads CASSLRDSFTDTQYF. DNA of the CDR3: TGTGCCAGCAGCCTCCGGGACTCGTTCACAGATACGCAGTATTTT.

This chain connects TRBV4-1 to TRBJ2-7; D not resolved. CDR3 size: 14 residues. Germline CDR1 MGHRA, CDR2 YSYEKL. Trimming pared 1 base from V and 6 bases from J, leaving 13 bases between. CDR3 in DNA: TGCGCCAGCAGCCAAGTTCTCATCAAACCCGAGCAGTACTTC. Translating gives CASSQVLIKPEQYF.

The chain recombines TRBV18 with TRBJ2-7; 7 bases are shared with TRBD2. The CDR3 loop spans 15 amino acids. The germline gives CDR1 KGHSH, CDR2 LQKENI. With V trimmed by 3 bases and J by 4 bases, 9 bases remained unmatched. The CDR3 sequence: CASSPSSGGPYEQYF. In nucleotides, the CDR3 is TGTGCCAGCTCACCGTCATCGGGGGGTCCTTACGAGCAGTACTTC.

This clone was seen only a few times. The V gene is TRBV5-4, the J gene TRBJ2-7; 9 bases are shared with TRBD1. From germline, CDR1 is SGHNT and CDR2 YYREEE (reference sequence). The length of the CDR3 is 14 residues. V dropped 4 bases and J dropped 6; count of bases not matched to a gene: 8. The CDR3 sequence is CASSHHGTGPEQYF. In DNA form, the CDR3 reads TGTGCCAGCAGCCACCACGGGACAGGGCCCGAGCAGTACTTC.

The CDR3 loop is CASSAQAGRKNTEAFF. CDR3 nucleotides: TGTGCCAGCAGCGCCCAAGCGGGGCGGAAGAACACTGAAGCTTTCTTT. The rearrangement uses TRBV9 and TRBJ1-1, with D perhaps TRBD1 (5 bases). CDR3 length: 16 residues. Trimming pared 3 bases from V and 1 base from J, leaving 16 bases between. Germline CDR1 is SGDLS and CDR2 is YYNGEE.

The chain uses TRBV19 and TRBJ2-2; unclear D gene. The length of the CDR3 is 15 residues. Between the trimmed V and J ends, which lost 5 bases and 1 base, there was a span of 11 bases. CDR1 LNHDA and CDR2 SQIVND come from the germline V gene (reference sequence). In DNA form, the CDR3 reads TGTGCCAGTAGTCAAAGAATGCTGAACACCGGGGAGCTGTTTTTT. Translating gives CASSQRMLNTGELFF.

CDR3 nucleotides: TGTGCCAGCAGCCTTGACAGGGACTATGGCTACACCTTC. Translation: CASSLDRDYGYTF. The rearrangement joins TRBV9 to TRBJ1-2, with 7 bases lining up with TRBD1. Looked up from germline, CDR1 is SGDLS and CDR2 is YYNGEE. This CDR3 spans 13 amino acids. The J segment lost 3 bases and the V segment lost 4 bases, leaving 3 bases of the junction unmatched.

This clone was counted a single time. The V call is TRBV6-5, the J call TRBJ1-2; the D gene is possibly TRBD1 (6 bases). Per the germline V gene, CDR1 is MNHEY and CDR2 is SVGAGI. The germline V and J ends were trimmed by 7 bases and 7 bases, with 19 bases remaining between them. CDR3 length: 14 amino acids. The CDR3 DNA sequence: TGTGCCAGCACCAAAACAACAGGGAGGGGTGGCTACACCTTC. Translating it yields CASTKTTGRGGYTF.